This passage covers 13 T cell receptor beta chains from one sample sequenced in a study of technical replicates of blood from several donors. TCRdb's copy holds only in-frame clones and misses some; the assay was immunoSEQ multiplex PCR. In the table there are around 93,000 clones, roughly 94% of which are singletons. Sequencing used T cells isolated from PBMCs. These receptors were collected from a human donor in good health.

The chain recombines TRBV11-2 with TRBJ2-3; a weak D match, TRBD2 (5 bases). This CDR3 comprises 16 residues. The germline V gene encodes CDR1 SGHAT and CDR2 FQNNGV. Trimming took off 4 bases at V and 0 bases at J, with 14 bases between the two ends. The CDR3 here is CASSSRRTLSTDTQYF. The CDR3 coding sequence is TGTGCCAGCAGCTCCCGGAGGACTCTCAGCACAGATACGCAGTATTTT. Full variable domain (missing parts from reference TRBV11-2 and TRBJ2-3): EAGVAQSPRYKIIEKRQSVAFWCNPISGHATLYWYQQILGQGPKLLIQFQNNGVVDDSQLPKDRFSAERLKGVDSTLKIQPAKLEDSAVYLCASSSRRTLSTDTQYFGPGTRLTVL.

The chain is built from TRBV10-3 and TRBJ2-6, with no clear D. Germline CDR1 is ENHRY and CDR2 is SYGVKD. With 5 bases removed from V and 0 bases from J, the gap between germline ends came to 8 bases. The length of the CDR3 is 15 residues. The DNA of the CDR3 is TGTGCCATCAGTAAGGAGAACTCTGGGGCCAACGTCCTGACTTTC. This codes for CAISKENSGANVLTF.

In this sample, this clone turned up a few times. The chain employs TRBV4-1 and TRBJ2-1, with a tentative D call TRBD1 (6 bases). Germline assignment: CDR1 MGHRA and CDR2 YSYEKL. V lost 6 bases, J lost 7 bases, and 19 bases lay in between. The CDR3 covers 15 residues. As DNA, the CDR3 is TGCGCCAGCAGTACCGTAGCCAGGGGAGTAAATGAGCAGTTCTTC. Its translation: CASSTVARGVNEQFF.

The gene calls are TRBV15 and TRBJ2-5; 13 bases are shared with TRBD2. CDR1 and CDR2 from the germline V gene are LNHNV and YYDKDF (reference sequence). The CDR3 runs 16 residues. V lost 4 bases, J lost 5 bases, and 7 bases stayed unmatched. CDR3 sequence reads: CATSIGLAGDMETQYF. The CDR3 bases are TGTGCCACCAGCATTGGACTAGCGGGAGACATGGAGACCCAGTACTTC. The whole variable domain, filled in from reference TRBV15 and TRBJ2-5, reads DAMVIQNPRYQVTQFGKPVTLSCSQTLNHNVMYWYQQKSSQAPKLLFHYYDKDFNNEADTPDNFQSRRPNTSFCFLDIRSPGLGDTAMYLCATSIGLAGDMETQYFGPGTRLLVL.

The chain recombines TRBV4-1 with TRBJ1-3, with TRBD1 as a possible D gene (6 bases). The CDR3 is 14 amino acids. V gave up 4 bases and J gave up 4 bases, with 11 bases separating them. The germline gives CDR1 MGHRA, CDR2 YSYEKL. The CDR3 sequence: CASSLDRPGNTIYF. The CDR3 region has the DNA TGCGCCAGCAGCCTTGACAGGCCCGGAAACACCATATATTTT.

The chain couples TRBV28 to TRBJ1-2; 9 nucleotides line up with TRBD1. The CDR3 consists of 20 residues. Trimming at V came to 4 bases and at J to 4 bases, leaving 22 bases not matched to a gene. Germline V gene sequence: CDR1 MDHEN, CDR2 SYDVKM. The CDR3 sequence: CASSSLRDRAEHPSSYGYTF. Written as DNA, the CDR3 is TGTGCCAGCAGTTCGCTAAGGGACAGGGCCGAGCACCCTTCTTCCTATGGCTACACCTTC.

This clone came up once. The J gene is TRBJ1-1, the V gene TRBV7-8; possible D gene TRBD1, 5 bases. The CDR3 spans 15 residues. Looked up from germline, CDR1 is SGHVS and CDR2 is FQNEAQ. Trimming left V 1 base short and J 3 bases short, with 12 bases between. The CDR3 region has the DNA TGTGCCAGCAGCTTAGTCGGGACTGTTCACACTGAAGCTTTCTTT. Protein product: CASSLVGTVHTEAFF.

This chain uses TRBV6-6 with TRBJ2-1; TRBD2 is a possible D gene (6 bases). Trimming left V 4 bases short and J 8 bases short, with 12 bases between. This CDR3 has 13 amino acids. Per germline, CDR1 MNHNY and CDR2 SVGAGI (reference sequence). CDR3 loop: CASSFTSSDEQFF. The CDR3 region has the DNA TGTGCCAGCAGTTTCACTAGCTCGGATGAGCAGTTCTTC.

This sequence joins TRBV27 and TRBJ2-7; D possibly corresponds to TRBD1 (6 bases). Germline CDR1 and CDR2: MNHEY and SMNVEV (reference sequence). V shed 3 bases and J shed 3 bases, with 9 bases lying between them. The CDR3 has 13 amino acids. Here the CDR3 reads CASSFEQGYEQYF. CDR3 in DNA: TGTGCCAGCAGTTTCGAACAGGGCTACGAGCAGTACTTC.

The chain joins TRBV30 to TRBJ2-2; TRBD2 aligns across 7 bases. Germline CDR1 reads GTSNPN; CDR2 reads SVGIG (reference sequence). The trim removed 4 bases at V and 2 bases at J, leaving 16 bases unmatched. The CDR3 has 18 amino acids. Written as DNA, the CDR3 is TGTGCCTGGAATCGGGGGGTAGTGAGCGGGGCAAACACCGGGGAGCTGTTTTTT. It yields the protein CAWNRGVVSGANTGELFF.

This rearrangement joins TRBV19 to TRBJ2-7; 9 bases are shared with TRBD1. The junction had 6 bases not matched to a gene; V was cut back by 3 bases and J by 3 bases. Germline CDR1 and CDR2: LNHDA and SQIVND (reference sequence). CDR3 size: 15 residues. The chain's CDR3 is CASSIYLGQGYEQYF. For the CDR3, the DNA is TGTGCCAGTAGTATCTACTTGGGACAGGGCTACGAGCAGTACTTC.

The chain has TRBV25-1 and TRBJ2-5; possibly TRBD2 for D (5 bases). Germline CDR1 and CDR2: MGHDK and SYGVNS. The germline V and J ends were trimmed by 1 base and 5 bases, with 11 bases remaining between them. The CDR3 is 14 amino acids. CDR3 loop: CASSESWSGETQYF. The CDR3 coding sequence is TGTGCCAGCAGTGAATCGTGGTCGGGGGAGACCCAGTACTTC.

The chain is built from TRBV7-9 and TRBJ1-1, with a possible D match to TRBD1 (6 bases). The CDR3 runs 12 residues. CDR1 and CDR2 (germline): SEHNR, FQNEAQ (reference sequence). Trimming stripped 7 bases from V and 5 bases from J, with 11 bases between. The CDR3 spells CASTGAVTEAFF. CDR3 bases: TGTGCCAGCACAGGGGCAGTTACTGAAGCTTTCTTT.